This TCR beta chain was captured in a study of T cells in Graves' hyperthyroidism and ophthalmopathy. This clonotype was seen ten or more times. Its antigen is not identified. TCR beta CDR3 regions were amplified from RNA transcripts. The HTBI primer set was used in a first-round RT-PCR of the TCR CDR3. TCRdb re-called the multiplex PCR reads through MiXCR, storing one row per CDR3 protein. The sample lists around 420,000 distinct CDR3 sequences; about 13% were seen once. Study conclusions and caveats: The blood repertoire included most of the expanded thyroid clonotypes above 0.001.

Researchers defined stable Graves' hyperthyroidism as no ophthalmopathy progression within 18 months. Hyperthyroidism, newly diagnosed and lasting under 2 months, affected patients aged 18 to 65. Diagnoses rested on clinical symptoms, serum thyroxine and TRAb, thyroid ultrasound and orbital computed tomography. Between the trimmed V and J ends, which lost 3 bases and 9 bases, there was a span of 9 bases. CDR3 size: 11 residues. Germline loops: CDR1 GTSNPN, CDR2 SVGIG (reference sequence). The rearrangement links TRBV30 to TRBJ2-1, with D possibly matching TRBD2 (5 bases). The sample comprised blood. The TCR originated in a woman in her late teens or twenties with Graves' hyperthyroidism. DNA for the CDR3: TGTGCCTGGAGCGGAGCGGTTGAGCAGTTCTTC. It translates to CAWSGAVEQFF.